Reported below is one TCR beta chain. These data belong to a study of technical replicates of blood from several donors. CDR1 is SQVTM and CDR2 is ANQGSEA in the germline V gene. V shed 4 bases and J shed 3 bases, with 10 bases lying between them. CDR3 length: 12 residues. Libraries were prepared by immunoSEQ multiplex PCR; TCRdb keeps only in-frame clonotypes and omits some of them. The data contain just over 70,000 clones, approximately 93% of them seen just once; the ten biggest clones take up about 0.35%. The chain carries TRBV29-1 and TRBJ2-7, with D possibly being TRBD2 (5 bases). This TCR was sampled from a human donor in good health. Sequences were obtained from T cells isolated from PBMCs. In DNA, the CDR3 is TGCAGCGTTGGGAGCGGAAACTACGAGCAGTACTTC. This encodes CSVGSGNYEQYF.